This record covers a single T cell receptor (beta chain). The data were obtained in a study of blood T cell dynamics during melanoma immunotherapy. Specified time point: pre-treatment baseline. Sampling occurred pretreatment (T0) and at week 3 (W3), after cycle one of checkpoint blockade. Apart from a couple of fast progressors, RECIST 1.1 response was judged 12 weeks post-infusion. TCRdb's table, derived via immunoSEQ multiplex PCR, lists solely in-frame clones and lacks some. The profile shows 8,500 to 11,000 clones, 86% of them singletons. This CDR3 comprises 15 residues. Germline CDR1 and CDR2: SEHNR and FQNEAQ (reference sequence). Losses at the gene ends were 6 bases for V and 4 bases for J; bases not matched to a gene: 6.

V and J are TRBV7-9 and TRBJ2-3; 11 nucleotides align to TRBD2. The sequencing here drew on blood, taken from a patient treated with checkpoint blockade. This receptor was taken from a human donor with melanoma. CDR3 loop: CASSRTSGSADTQYF. Written as DNA, the CDR3 is TGTGCCAGCAGTCGTACTAGCGGGAGTGCAGATACGCAGTATTTT.